One T cell receptor beta chain is described in this entry. What it recognizes is unknown. The sample belongs to a study of lymphopenia after photon versus proton radiotherapy. Broader study findings: Better survival with proton therapy was suggested as possible, not demonstrated. Under photons, naive T cells and diversity fell while effector/memory populations rose. Larger post-nadir TCR diversity loss correlated inversely with survival in deceased patients.

The assay was immunoSEQ multiplex PCR, and TCRdb's table has in-frame clones only and misses some. The profile shows tens of thousands of clones, around 82% of them singletons. CDR1 is MNHEY and CDR2 is SVGAGI in the germline V gene. V was trimmed by 2 bases and J by 3 bases, leaving 13 bases between them. The CDR3 length is 15 residues. The starting material was peripheral blood, obtained from a patient treated with proton-based radiotherapy. The clonotype originates from a woman in her 70s with pancreatic cancer. This chain connects TRBV6-5 to TRBJ1-2; D may be TRBD1 (5 bases). The CDR3 coding sequence is TGTGCCAGCAGTTACCAGGTTGGGGGACACTATGGCTACACCTTC. Protein: CASSYQVGGHYGYTF.